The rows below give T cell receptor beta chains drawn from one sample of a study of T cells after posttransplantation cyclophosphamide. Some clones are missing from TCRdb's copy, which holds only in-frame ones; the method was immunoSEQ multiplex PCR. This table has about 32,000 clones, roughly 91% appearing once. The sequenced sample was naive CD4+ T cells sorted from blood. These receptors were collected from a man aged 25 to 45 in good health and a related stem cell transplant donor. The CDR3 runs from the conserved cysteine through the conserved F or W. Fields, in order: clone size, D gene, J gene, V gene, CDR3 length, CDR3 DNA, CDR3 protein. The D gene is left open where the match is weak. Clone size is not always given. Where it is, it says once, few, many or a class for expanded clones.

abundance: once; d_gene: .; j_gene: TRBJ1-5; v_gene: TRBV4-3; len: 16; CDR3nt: TGCGCCAGCAGCCAAGCTGGAGGTTCAGGAGTCTGGCCCCAGCATTTT; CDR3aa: CASSQAGGSGVWPQHF
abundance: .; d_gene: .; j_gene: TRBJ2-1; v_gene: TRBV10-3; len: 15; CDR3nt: TGTGCCATCAGTGACTGGACAGCCTCCTACAATGAGCAGTTCTTC; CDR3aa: CAISDWTASYNEQFF
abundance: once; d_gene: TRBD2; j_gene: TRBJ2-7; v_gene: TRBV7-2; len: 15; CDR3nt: TGTGCCAGCAGCTCGACTAGCGGGGGAGCCTACGAGCAGTACTTC; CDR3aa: CASSSTSGGAYEQYF
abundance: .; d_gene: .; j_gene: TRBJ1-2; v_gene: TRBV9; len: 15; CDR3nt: TGTGCCAGCAGCGTAGACCAGGGGCCTAACTATGGCTACACCTTC; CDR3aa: CASSVDQGPNYGYTF
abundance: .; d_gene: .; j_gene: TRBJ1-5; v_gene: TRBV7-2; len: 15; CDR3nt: TGTGCCAGCAGCCCGGTCGCGGGGCGCAATCAGCCCCAGCATTTT; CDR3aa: CASSPVAGRNQPQHF
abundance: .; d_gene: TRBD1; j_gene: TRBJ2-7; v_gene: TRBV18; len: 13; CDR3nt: TGTGCCAGCTCAACGACAGGGAGTGACGAGCAGTACTTC; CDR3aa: CASSTTGSDEQYF
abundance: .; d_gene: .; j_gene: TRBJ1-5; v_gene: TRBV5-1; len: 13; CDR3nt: TGCGCCAGCAGCTTCGGTGCGGGTCAGCCCCAGCATTTT; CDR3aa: CASSFGAGQPQHF
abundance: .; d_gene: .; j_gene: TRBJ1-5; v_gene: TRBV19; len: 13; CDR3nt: TGTGCCAGTAGGTATAATAGCAATCAGCCCCAGCATTTT; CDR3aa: CASRYNSNQPQHF
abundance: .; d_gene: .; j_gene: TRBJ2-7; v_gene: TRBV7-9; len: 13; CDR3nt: TGTGCCAGCAGCTTCATAGACGAGGGACACCGGGACTTC; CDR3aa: CASSFIDEGHRDF
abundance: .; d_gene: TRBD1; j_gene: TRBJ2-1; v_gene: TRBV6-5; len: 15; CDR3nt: TGTGCCAGCATTAAACAGGGGGCGAATTACAATGAGCAGTTCTTC; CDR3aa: CASIKQGANYNEQFF
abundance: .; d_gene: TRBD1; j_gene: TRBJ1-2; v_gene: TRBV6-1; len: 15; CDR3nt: TGTGCCAGCAGAGTTACAGGGGGCGATAACTATGGCTACACCTTC; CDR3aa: CASRVTGGDNYGYTF
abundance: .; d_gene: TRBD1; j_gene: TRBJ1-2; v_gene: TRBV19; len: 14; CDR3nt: TGTGCCAGTAGCCTCCGGGACAGGGTTGAGGGCTACACCTTC; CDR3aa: CASSLRDRVEGYTF
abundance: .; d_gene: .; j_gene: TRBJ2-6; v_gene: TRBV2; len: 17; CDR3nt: TGTGCCAGCAACCCGGGACACGCAAGCTCTGGGGCCAACGTCCTGACTTTC; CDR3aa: CASNPGHASSGANVLTF
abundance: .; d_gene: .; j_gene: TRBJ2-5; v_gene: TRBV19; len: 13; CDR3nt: TGTGCCAGTAGTCTCGGCCGAGGAGAGACCCAGTACTTC; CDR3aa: CASSLGRGETQYF
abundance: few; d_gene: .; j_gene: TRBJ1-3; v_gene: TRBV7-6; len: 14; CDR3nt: TGTGCCAGCAGCCCCGGAGGGGTAGTTAACACCATATATTTT; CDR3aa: CASSPGGVVNTIYF
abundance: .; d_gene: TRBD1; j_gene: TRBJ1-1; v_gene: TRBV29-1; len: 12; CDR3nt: TGCAGCGTTGGACAGGGGAAAACTGAAGCTTTCTTT; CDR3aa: CSVGQGKTEAFF
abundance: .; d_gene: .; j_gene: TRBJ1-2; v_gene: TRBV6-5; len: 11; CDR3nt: TGTGCCAGCAGCCCAGGGTATGGCTACACCTTC; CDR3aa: CASSPGYGYTF
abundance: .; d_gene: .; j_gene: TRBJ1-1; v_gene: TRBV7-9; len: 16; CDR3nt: TGTGCCAGCAGCTTAAGGGGACATCGTATGAACACTGAAGCTTTCTTT; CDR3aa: CASSLRGHRMNTEAFF
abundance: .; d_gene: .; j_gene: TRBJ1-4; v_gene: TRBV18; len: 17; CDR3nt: TGTGCCAGCTCACCACCGTCCTTACAGGCGCGGGGTGAAAAACTGTTTTTT; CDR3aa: CASSPPSLQARGEKLFF
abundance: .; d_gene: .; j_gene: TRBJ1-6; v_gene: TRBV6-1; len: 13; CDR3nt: TGTGCCAGCAGTGAAGGTCGGAATTCACCCCTCCACTTT; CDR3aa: CASSEGRNSPLHF
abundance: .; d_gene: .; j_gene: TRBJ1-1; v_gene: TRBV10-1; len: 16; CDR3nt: TGCGCCAGCAGTCCGCAGGGATTCTTGGGGAACACTGAAGCTTTCTTT; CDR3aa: CASSPQGFLGNTEAFF
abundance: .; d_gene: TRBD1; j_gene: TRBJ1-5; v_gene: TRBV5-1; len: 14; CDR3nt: TGCGCCAGCAGCTTGACAGGGGGCGATCAGCCCCAGCATTTT; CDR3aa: CASSLTGGDQPQHF
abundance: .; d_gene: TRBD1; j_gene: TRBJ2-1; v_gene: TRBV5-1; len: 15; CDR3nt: TGCGCCAGCAGCTTTGGGGACAGCTCCTACAATGAGCAGTTCTTC; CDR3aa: CASSFGDSSYNEQFF
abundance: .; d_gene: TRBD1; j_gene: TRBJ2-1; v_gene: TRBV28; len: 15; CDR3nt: TGTGCCAGCAGGTCGGGACAGGGGGCTTCTGTTGAGCAGTTCTTC; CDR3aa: CASRSGQGASVEQFF
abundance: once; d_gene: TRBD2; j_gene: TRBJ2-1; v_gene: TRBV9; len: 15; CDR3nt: TGTGCCAGCAGCCTATTAGCGGGGGGCTACAATGAGCAGTTCTTC; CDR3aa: CASSLLAGGYNEQFF
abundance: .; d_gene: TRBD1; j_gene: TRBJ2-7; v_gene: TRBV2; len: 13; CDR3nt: TGTGCCAGCAGCCGGGACAGGGCTTACGAGCAGTACTTC; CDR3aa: CASSRDRAYEQYF
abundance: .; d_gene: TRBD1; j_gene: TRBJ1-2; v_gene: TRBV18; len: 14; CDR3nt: TGTGCCAGCTCACCATCTGGACAGGGTAAAGGCTACACCTTC; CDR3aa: CASSPSGQGKGYTF
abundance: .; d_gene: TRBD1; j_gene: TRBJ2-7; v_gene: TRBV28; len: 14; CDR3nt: TGTGCCAGCAGTAAATCCGGGACAGAATACGAGCAGTACTTC; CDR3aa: CASSKSGTEYEQYF
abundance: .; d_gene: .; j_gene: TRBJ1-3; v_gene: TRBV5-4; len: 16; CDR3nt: TGTGCCAGCAGCTTGATAGGGGGGGCGACGGGAAACACCATATATTTT; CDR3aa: CASSLIGGATGNTIYF
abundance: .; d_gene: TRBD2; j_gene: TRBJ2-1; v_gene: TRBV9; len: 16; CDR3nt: TGTGCCAGCAGCACCCGGACTAGCGGGGCCTACAATGAGCAGTTCTTC; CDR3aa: CASSTRTSGAYNEQFF
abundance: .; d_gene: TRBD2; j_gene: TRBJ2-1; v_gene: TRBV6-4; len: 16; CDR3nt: TGTGCCAGCAGTGACTCGCGACGGGGGGGCCTCAATGAGCAGTTCTTC; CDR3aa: CASSDSRRGGLNEQFF
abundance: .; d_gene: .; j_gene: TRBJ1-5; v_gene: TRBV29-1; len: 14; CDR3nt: TGCAGCGTTTCAGGCGGCGCAGGGCCTCAGCCCCAGCATTTT; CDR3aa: CSVSGGAGPQPQHF
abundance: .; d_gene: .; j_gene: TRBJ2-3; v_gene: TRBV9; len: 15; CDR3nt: TGTGCCAGCAGCGTAGGGGCAGTTAGCACAGATACGCAGTATTTT; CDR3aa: CASSVGAVSTDTQYF
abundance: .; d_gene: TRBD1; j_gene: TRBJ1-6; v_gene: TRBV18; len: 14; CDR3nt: TGTGCCAGCTCACCAAGGGACAGGGATTCACCCCTCCACTTT; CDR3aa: CASSPRDRDSPLHF
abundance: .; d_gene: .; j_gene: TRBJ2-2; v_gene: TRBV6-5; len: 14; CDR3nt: TGTGCCAGCAGCCGCAGGGTGATCGCCGGGGAGCTGTTTTTT; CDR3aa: CASSRRVIAGELFF
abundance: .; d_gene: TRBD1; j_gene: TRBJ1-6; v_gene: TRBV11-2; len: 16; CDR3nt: TGTGCCAGCAGCTTAGGGACAGGGGCCACTAATTCACCCCTTCACTTT; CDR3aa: CASSLGTGATNSPLHF
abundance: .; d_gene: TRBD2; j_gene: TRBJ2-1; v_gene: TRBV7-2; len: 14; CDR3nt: TGTGCCAGCAGCCGTACTAGCGGAAACAATGAGCAGTTCTTC; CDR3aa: CASSRTSGNNEQFF
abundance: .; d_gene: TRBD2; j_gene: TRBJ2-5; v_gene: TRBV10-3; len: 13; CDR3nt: TGTGCCACCTGGTTGGGGGGAGGGGAGACCCAGTACTTC; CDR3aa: CATWLGGGETQYF